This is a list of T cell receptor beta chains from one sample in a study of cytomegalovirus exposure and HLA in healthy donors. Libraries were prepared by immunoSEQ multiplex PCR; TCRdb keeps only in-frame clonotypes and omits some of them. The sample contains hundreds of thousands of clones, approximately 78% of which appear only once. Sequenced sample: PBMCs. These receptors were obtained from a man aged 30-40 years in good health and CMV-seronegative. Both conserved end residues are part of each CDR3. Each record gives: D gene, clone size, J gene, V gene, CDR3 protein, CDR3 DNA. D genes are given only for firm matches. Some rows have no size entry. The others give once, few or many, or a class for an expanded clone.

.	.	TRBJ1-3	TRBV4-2	CASSLRRDSGNTIYF	TGTGCCAGCAGCCTTAGACGGGACTCTGGAAACACCATATATTTT
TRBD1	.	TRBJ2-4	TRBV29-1	CSGGQGPTVQYF	TGCAGCGGCGGACAGGGGCCGACCGTTCAGTACTTC
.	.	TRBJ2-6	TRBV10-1	CASSEPKGVTIPNSGANVLTF	TGCGCCAGCAGTGAGCCAAAAGGGGTTACTATACCCAACTCTGGGGCCAACGTCCTGACTTTC
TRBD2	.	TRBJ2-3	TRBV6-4	CASSPGLAADTQYF	TGTGCCAGCAGCCCGGGACTAGCGGCAGATACGCAGTATTTT
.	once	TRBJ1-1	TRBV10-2	CASIGQSTEAFF	TGCGCCAGCATTGGACAGAGCACTGAAGCTTTCTTT
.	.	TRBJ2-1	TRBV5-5	CASSPAPRRTRESNEQFF	TGTGCCAGCAGCCCGGCCCCCCGACGGACCCGGGAGTCCAATGAGCAGTTCTTC
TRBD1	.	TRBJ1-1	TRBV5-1	CASSDRDRGPGSAFF	TGCGCCAGCAGCGATCGGGACAGGGGCCCAGGCTCGGCTTTCTTT
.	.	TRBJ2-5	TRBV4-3	CASSQTFAAQQETQYF	TGCGCCAGCAGCCAAACATTCGCGGCCCAACAAGAGACCCAGTACTTC
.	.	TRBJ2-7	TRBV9	CASSLTPAYEQYF	TGTGCCAGCAGCTTAACACCAGCCTACGAGCAGTACTTC
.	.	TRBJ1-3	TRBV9	CASSVGNTIYF	TGTGCCAGCAGCGTCGGGAACACCATATATTTT
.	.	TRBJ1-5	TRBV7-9	CASSVGSQPQHF	TGTGCCAGCAGCGTTGGGAGTCAGCCCCAGCATTTT
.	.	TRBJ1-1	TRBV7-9	CASSLEGTLRNTEAFF	TGTGCCAGCAGCTTAGAGGGGACATTAAGGAACACTGAAGCTTTCTTT
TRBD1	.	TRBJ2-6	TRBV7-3	CASSSPGQLSGANVLTF	TGTGCCAGCAGCTCCCCGGGACAGCTCTCTGGGGCCAACGTCCTGACTTTC
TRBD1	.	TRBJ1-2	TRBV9	CASSAPTGSGYGYTF	TGTGCCAGCAGCGCCCCGACAGGGTCGGGATATGGCTACACCTTC
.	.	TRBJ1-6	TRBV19	CASSMGGIGQINSPLHF	TGTGCCAGTAGTATGGGGGGGATCGGACAGATCAATTCACCCCTCCACTTT
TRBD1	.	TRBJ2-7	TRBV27	CASTGTGGYEQYF	TGTGCCAGCACCGGGACAGGGGGATACGAGCAGTACTTC
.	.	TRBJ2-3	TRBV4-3	CASSPKKGLLADTQYF	TGCGCCAGCAGCCCGAAGAAGGGGTTATTAGCAGATACGCAGTATTTT
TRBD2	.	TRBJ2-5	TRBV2	CASSDSRTSKETQYF	TGTGCCAGCAGTGACTCCCGGACTAGCAAAGAGACCCAGTACTTC
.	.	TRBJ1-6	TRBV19	CASSVDRGNSPLHF	TGTGCCAGTTCCGTGGACAGAGGTAATTCACCCCTCCACTTT
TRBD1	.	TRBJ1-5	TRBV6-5	CASSTRQGSNQPQHF	TGTGCCAGCAGTACTCGACAGGGAAGCAATCAGCCCCAGCATTTT
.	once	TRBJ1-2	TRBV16	CASSQSAGLNYGYTF	TGTGCCAGCAGCCAGTCTGCGGGGTTGAACTATGGCTACACCTTC
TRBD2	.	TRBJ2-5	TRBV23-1	CASSPRGGCRAAQYF	TGCGCCAGCAGTCCCCGGGGGGGCTGCCGAGCGGCCCAGTACTTC
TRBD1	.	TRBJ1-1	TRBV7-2	CASSITGANTEAFF	TGTGCCAGCAGCATTACAGGGGCGAACACTGAAGCTTTCTTT
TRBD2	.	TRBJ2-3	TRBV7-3	CASSFGGSADTQYF	TGTGCCAGCAGCTTCGGGGGGTCGGCAGATACGCAGTATTTT
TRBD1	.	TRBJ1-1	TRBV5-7	CASSLGTGSTNTEAFF	TGTGCCAGCAGCTTGGGGACAGGGTCCACTAACACTGAAGCTTTCTTT
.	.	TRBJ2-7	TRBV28	CASSNRPPKSYEQYF	TGTGCCAGCAGCAACAGGCCCCCGAAATCCTACGAGCAGTACTTC
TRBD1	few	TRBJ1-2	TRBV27	CASRPAGGWDYGYTF	TGTGCCAGCAGGCCCGCAGGGGGCTGGGACTATGGCTACACCTTC
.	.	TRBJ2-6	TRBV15	CATSRVSGGSGASVLTF	TGTGCCACCAGCAGAGTCTCGGGGGGCTCAGGGGCCAGCGTCCTGACTTTC
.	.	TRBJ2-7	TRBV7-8	CASSLAETLSSYEQYF	TGTGCCAGCAGCTTAGCCGAGACTCTTAGCTCCTACGAGCAGTACTTC